A single sample gave rise to the 27 T cell receptor beta chains below, sequenced in a study of T cells expressing NK-cell markers. TCRdb reanalyzed the 5' RACE reads and collapses them to one entry per CDR3 protein, without DNA. The repertoire table contains fewer than 200,000 distinct CDR3 sequences. Material for sequencing was blood T cells: a sorted CD56 or NKG2C T cell subset, CD4+ or CD8+ T cells, or bulk PBMC T cells (not recorded which). All receptors come from a woman aged 18 to 69 in good health.

The V gene is TRBV11-2, the J gene TRBJ2-1; TCRdb outputs TRBD2, but without DNA this stays unchecked. CDR1 SGHAT and CDR2 FQNNGV come from the germline V gene. The length of the CDR3 is 15 residues. CDR3 sequence reads: CASSLGTSGIGEQFF.

This chain joins TRBV5-6 and TRBJ2-5; the TRBD1 assignment by TCRdb is unverifiable without DNA. The CDR3 consists of 12 residues. The V gene's germline CDR1 is SGHDT and CDR2 YYEEEE. CDR3 amino acids: CASGFGGETQYF.

V and J are TRBV7-2 and TRBJ2-1; TCRdb proposes TRBD2, but this gene call is untestable without DNA. CDR1 and CDR2 (germline): SGHTA, FQGNSA. This CDR3 region has 15 residues. The CDR3 is CASSLSSGSLNEQFF.

V and J are TRBV9 and TRBJ2-5. Looked up from germline, CDR1 is SGDLS and CDR2 is YYNGEE. The CDR3 has 14 residues. The CDR3: CASSVLAGRETQYF.

V and J are TRBV5-1 and TRBJ2-7; the TCRdb D gene call, TRBD2, has no DNA to confirm it. Germline loops: CDR1 SGHRS, CDR2 YFSETQ. The CDR3 sequence is 16 residues long. CDR3: CASSKRGVRSSYEQYF.

The J gene is TRBJ2-5, the V gene TRBV5-1. Germline V gene lookup returns CDR1 SGHRS and CDR2 YFSETQ. The CDR3 is 14 residues long. The CDR3 is CASSLAGSQETQYF.

The chain links TRBV20-1 to TRBJ1-5; TCRdb proposes TRBD1, but this gene call is untestable without DNA. CDR1 is DFQATT and CDR2 is SNEGSKA in the germline V gene (reference sequence). The CDR3 has 17 amino acids. The CDR3 sequence is CSASTGQGMTSNQPQHF.

V is TRBV12-3 or TRBV12-4 and J is TRBJ1-1. This CDR3 is 13 amino acids long. CDR3 amino acids: CASSLLQNTEAFF.

The chain combines TRBV7-3 with TRBJ2-3; the D call from TCRdb, TRBD1, cannot be confirmed without DNA. CDR3 size: 16 residues. Germline CDR1 is SGHTA and CDR2 is FQGTGA. CDR3 loop: CASSLGSTARTDTQYF.

The chain's CDR3 is CASSRGTTTYEQYF. The rearrangement uses TRBV4-2 and TRBJ2-7. The CDR3 is 14 residues long. CDR1 LGHNA and CDR2 YNFKEQ come from the germline V gene.

The chain joins TRBV3-1 to TRBJ1-6; lacking DNA, the TRBD1 call made by TCRdb goes unchecked. The CDR3 runs 15 residues. The germline CDR1 and CDR2 sequences are LGHDT and YNNKEL (reference sequence). The chain's CDR3 is CASSQGDRANSPLHF.

This CDR3 reads CASSLRRGTQYF. The chain links TRBV12-3 or TRBV12-4 to TRBJ2-3; there is no DNA to check the TCRdb D call of TRBD1. This CDR3 has 12 residues.

This chain links TRBV28 with TRBJ1-2; the D call from TCRdb, TRBD1, cannot be confirmed without DNA. From germline, CDR1 is MDHEN and CDR2 SYDVKM. CDR3 length equals 15 residues. The CDR3 sequence: CASSSPGGADYGYTF.

The CDR3 sequence: CASSVDRIYTGELFF. The rearrangement joins TRBV9 to TRBJ2-2. The CDR3 consists of 15 residues. Germline CDR1 SGDLS, CDR2 YYNGEE. Using reference TRBV9 and TRBJ2-2 for the parts outside the CDR3, the full variable domain is DSGVTQTPKHLITATGQRVTLRCSPRSGDLSVYWYQQSLDQGLQFLIQYYNGEERAKGNILERFSAQQFPDLHSELNLSSLELGDSALYFCASSVDRIYTGELFFGEGSRLTVL.

This chain links TRBV12-3 or TRBV12-4 with TRBJ1-5. The CDR3 loop spans 14 amino acids. The CDR3 spells CASSLLGPNQPQHF.

The CDR3 sequence: CSARDGQGGNTDTQYF. V and J are TRBV20-1 and TRBJ2-3; TCRdb calls TRBD1, which cannot be checked without DNA. The germline V gene has CDR1 DFQATT and CDR2 SNEGSKA (reference sequence). CDR3 length: 16 amino acids.

This rearrangement joins TRBV7-2 to TRBJ2-6; there is no DNA to check the TCRdb D call of TRBD2. The length of the CDR3 is 15 residues. Germline V gives CDR1 SGHTA, CDR2 FQGNSA. The CDR3 loop is CASSLGRTTTNVLTF. The complete variable domain, with remaining parts taken from reference TRBV7-2 and TRBJ2-6, reads GAGVSQSPSNKVTEKGKDVELRCDPISGHTALYWYRQSLGQGLEFLIYFQGNSAPDKSGLPSDRFSAERTGGSVSTLTIQRTQQEDSAVYLCASSLGRTTTNVLTFGAGSRLTVL.

CDR3 in amino acids: CASSLPGQLIVQYF. V is TRBV3-1 and J is TRBJ2-7; TCRdb's assignment of TRBD1 cannot be checked, as there is no DNA. Germline V gene lookup returns CDR1 LGHDT and CDR2 YNNKEL (reference sequence). The CDR3 covers 14 residues.

V usage is TRBV12-3 or TRBV12-4 and J usage is TRBJ2-7; the TRBD2 assignment by TCRdb is unverifiable without DNA. The CDR3 is 15 amino acids. The CDR3 sequence: CASSFRTSGSYEQYF.

The J gene is TRBJ1-2, the V gene TRBV7-2; the D gene TCRdb calls, TRBD1, cannot be checked with no DNA. The length of the CDR3 is 15 residues. The germline CDR1 and CDR2 sequences are SGHTA and FQGNSA. CDR3 in amino acids: CASSSQGTLVYGYTF.

The V and J genes are TRBV7-6 and TRBJ2-2; there is no DNA to check the TCRdb D call of TRBD1. The CDR3 covers 15 residues. In germline, CDR1 is SGHVS, CDR2 FNYEAQ. The CDR3 protein is CASSPLQGGSGELFF. Combining the CDR3 with reference TRBV7-6 and TRBJ2-2 gives the whole variable domain GAGVSQSPRYKVTKRGQDVALRCDPISGHVSLYWYRQALGQGPEFLTYFNYEAQQDKSGLPNDRFSAERPEGSISTLTIQRTEQRDSAMYRCASSPLQGGSGELFFGEGSRLTVL.

The chain combines TRBV5-6 with TRBJ1-1; without DNA, the TCRdb call of TRBD1 cannot be checked. The CDR3 covers 15 residues. Looked up from germline, CDR1 is SGHDT and CDR2 is YYEEEE. The CDR3 protein is CASSSSRTGNTEAFF. The variable domain in full, with the rest retrieved from reference TRBV5-6 and TRBJ1-1, is DAGVTQSPTHLIKTRGQQVTLRCSPKSGHDTVSWYQQALGQGPQFIFQYYEEEERQRGNFPDRFSGHQFPNYSSELNVNALLLGDSALYLCASSSSRTGNTEAFFGQGTRLTVV.

This chain joins TRBV9 and TRBJ1-2. Germline V gene sequence: CDR1 SGDLS, CDR2 YYNGEE. The CDR3 spans 12 residues. This chain's CDR3 is CASKWEGDGYTF.

The chain uses TRBV9 and TRBJ2-1; TCRdb names TRBD2, which stays unverified in the absence of DNA. Germline V lookup: CDR1 SGDLS, CDR2 YYNGEE. This CDR3 is built from 16 residues. The CDR3 protein is CASSVERGTRGDEQFF.

The rearrangement uses TRBV6-5 and TRBJ2-7. Germline CDR1 MNHEY, CDR2 SVGAGI. CDR3 length equals 15 residues. This CDR3 is CASSYSKQTSSEQYF.

The V gene is TRBV11-2, the J gene TRBJ2-2; the TCRdb call, TRBD1, lacks DNA for checking. The germline V gene has CDR1 SGHAT and CDR2 FQNNGV. The CDR3 is 16 residues long. This CDR3 is CASSFNIQGVAGELFF.

The chain is built from TRBV23-1 and TRBJ2-2; without DNA, the TCRdb call of TRBD1 cannot be checked. TRBV23-1 is an ORF, and what it does is uncertain. The CDR3 contains 14 residues. This CDR3 reads CASSRDRLTGELFF.